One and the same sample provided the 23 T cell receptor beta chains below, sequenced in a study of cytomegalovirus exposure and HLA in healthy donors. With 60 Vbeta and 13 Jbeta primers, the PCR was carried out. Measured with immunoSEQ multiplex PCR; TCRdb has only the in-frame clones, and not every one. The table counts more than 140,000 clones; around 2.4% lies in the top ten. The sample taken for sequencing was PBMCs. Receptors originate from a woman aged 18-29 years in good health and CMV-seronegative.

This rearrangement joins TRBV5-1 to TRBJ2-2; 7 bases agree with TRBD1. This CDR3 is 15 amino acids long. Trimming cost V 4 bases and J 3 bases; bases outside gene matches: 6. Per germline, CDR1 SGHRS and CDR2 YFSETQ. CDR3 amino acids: CASSTDDRDTGELFF. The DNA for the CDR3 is TGCGCCAGCAGCACCGATGACAGGGACACCGGGGAGCTGTTTTTT.

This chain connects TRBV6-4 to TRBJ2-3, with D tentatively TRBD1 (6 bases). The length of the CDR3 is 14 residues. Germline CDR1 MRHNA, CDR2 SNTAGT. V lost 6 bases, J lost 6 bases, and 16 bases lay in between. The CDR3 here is CASSSGRGGDTQYF. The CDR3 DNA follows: TGTGCCAGCAGCTCCGGCAGGGGCGGGGATACGCAGTATTTT.

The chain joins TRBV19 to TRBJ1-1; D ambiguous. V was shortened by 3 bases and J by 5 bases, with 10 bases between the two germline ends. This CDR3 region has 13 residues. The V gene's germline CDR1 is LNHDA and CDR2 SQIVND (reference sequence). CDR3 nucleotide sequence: TGTGCCAGTAGTATGAGGAGGGAGACTGAAGCTTTCTTT. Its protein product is CASSMRRETEAFF. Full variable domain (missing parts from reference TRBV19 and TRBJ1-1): DGGITQSPKYLFRKEGQNVTLSCEQNLNHDAMYWYRQDPGQGLRLIYYSQIVNDFQKGDIAEGYSVSREKKESFPLTVTSAQKNPTAFYLCASSMRRETEAFFGQGTRLTVV.

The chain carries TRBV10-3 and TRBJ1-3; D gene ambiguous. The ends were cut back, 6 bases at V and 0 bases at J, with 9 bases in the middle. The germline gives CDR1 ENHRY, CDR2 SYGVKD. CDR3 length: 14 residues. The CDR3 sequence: CAIREQSSGNTIYF. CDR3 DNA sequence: TGTGCCATCAGGGAACAGAGCTCTGGAAACACCATATATTTT.

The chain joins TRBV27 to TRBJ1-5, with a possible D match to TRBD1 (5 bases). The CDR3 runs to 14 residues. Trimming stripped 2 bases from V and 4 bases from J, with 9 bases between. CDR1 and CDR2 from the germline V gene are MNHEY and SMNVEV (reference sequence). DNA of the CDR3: TGTGCCAGCAGTTTACAGGGAGGGAATCAGCCCCAGCATTTT. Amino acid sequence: CASSLQGGNQPQHF.

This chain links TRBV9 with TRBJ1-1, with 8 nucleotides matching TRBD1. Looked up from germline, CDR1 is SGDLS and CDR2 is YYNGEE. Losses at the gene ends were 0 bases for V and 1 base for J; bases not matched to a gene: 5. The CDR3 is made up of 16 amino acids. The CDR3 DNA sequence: TGTGCCAGCAGCGTAGATCAGGGGGCAGGGAACACTGAAGCTTTCTTT. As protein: CASSVDQGAGNTEAFF.

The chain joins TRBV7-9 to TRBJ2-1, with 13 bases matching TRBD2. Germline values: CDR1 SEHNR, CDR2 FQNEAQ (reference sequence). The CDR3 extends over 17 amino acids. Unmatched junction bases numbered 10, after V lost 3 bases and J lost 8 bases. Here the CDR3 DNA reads TGTGCCAGCAGCTTGATCGCACTAGCGGGAGGGCCGGATGAGCAGTTCTTC. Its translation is CASSLIALAGGPDEQFF. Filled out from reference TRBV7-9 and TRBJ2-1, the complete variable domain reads DTGVSQNPRHKITKRGQNVTFRCDPISEHNRLYWYRQTLGQGPEFLTYFQNEAQLEKSRLLSDRFSAERPKGSFSTLEIQRTEQGDSAMYLCASSLIALAGGPDEQFFGPGTRLTVL.

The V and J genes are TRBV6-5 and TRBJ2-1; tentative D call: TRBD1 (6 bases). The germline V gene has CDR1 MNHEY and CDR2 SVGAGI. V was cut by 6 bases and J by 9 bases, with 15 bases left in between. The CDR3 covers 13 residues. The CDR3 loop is CASSWGRGGEQFF. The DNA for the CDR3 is TGTGCCAGCAGCTGGGGACGAGGGGGTGAGCAGTTCTTC.

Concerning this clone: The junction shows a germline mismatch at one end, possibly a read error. The CDR3 spells CASSLGGVEQETQYF. CDR3 sequence (DNA): TGTGCTAGCAGCTTAGGGGGAGTGGAACAAGAGACCCAGTACTTC. The rearrangement joins TRBV7-7 to TRBJ2-5, with D tentatively TRBD1 (6 bases). The length of the CDR3 is 15 residues. The germline V gene has CDR1 SSHAT and CDR2 FNYEAQ (reference sequence).

The CDR3 region has the DNA TGTGCCTGGAACCCGGGGGCTGGGGCCAACGTCCTGACTTTC. It specifies CAWNPGAGANVLTF. This chain uses TRBV30 with TRBJ2-6; tentative D call: TRBD2 (6 bases). Trimming removed 4 bases at V and 2 bases at J, with 9 bases between. Germline V gives CDR1 GTSNPN, CDR2 SVGIG (reference sequence). The CDR3 is 14 residues long.

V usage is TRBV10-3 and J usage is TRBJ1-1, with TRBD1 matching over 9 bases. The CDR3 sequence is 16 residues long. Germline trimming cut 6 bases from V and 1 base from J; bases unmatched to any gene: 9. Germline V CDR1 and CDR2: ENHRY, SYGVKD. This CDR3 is CAIRPTGQGWNTEAFF. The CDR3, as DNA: TGTGCCATCAGACCTACGGGACAGGGCTGGAACACTGAAGCTTTCTTT.

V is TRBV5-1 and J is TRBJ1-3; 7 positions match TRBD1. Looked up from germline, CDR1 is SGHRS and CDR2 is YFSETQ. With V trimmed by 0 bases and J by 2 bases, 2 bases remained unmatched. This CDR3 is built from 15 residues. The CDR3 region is CASSLAGQAGNTIYF. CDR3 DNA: TGCGCCAGCAGCTTGGCCGGACAGGCTGGAAACACCATATATTTT.

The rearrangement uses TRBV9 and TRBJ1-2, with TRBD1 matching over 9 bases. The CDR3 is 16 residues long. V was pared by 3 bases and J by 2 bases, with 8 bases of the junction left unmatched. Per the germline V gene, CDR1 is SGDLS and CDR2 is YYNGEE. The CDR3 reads CASSAATGGGNYGYTF. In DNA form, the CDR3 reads TGTGCCAGCAGCGCAGCCACAGGGGGCGGAAACTATGGCTACACCTTC. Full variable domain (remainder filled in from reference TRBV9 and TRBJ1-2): DSGVTQTPKHLITATGQRVTLRCSPRSGDLSVYWYQQSLDQGLQFLIQYYNGEERAKGNILERFSAQQFPDLHSELNLSSLELGDSALYFCASSAATGGGNYGYTFGSGTRLTVV.

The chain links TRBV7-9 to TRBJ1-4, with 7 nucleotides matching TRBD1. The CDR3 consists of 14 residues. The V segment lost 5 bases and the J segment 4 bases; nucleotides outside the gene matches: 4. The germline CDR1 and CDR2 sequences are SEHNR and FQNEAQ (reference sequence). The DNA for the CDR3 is TGTGCCAGCAGCCGGACAGGAGTTAATGAAAAACTGTTTTTT. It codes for CASSRTGVNEKLFF. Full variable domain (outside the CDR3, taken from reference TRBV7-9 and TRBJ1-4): DTGVSQNPRHKITKRGQNVTFRCDPISEHNRLYWYRQTLGQGPEFLTYFQNEAQLEKSRLLSDRFSAERPKGSFSTLEIQRTEQGDSAMYLCASSRTGVNEKLFFGSGTQLSVL.

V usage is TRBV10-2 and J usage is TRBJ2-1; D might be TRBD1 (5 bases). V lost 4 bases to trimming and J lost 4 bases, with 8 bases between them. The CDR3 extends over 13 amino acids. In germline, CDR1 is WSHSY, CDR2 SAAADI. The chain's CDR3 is CASSGTLYNEQFF. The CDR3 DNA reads TGCGCCAGCAGTGGGACACTTTACAATGAGCAGTTCTTC.

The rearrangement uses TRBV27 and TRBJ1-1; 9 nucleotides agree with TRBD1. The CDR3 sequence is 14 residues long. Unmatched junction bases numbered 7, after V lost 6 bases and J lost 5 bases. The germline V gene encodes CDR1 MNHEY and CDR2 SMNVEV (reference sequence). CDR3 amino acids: CASRPQTGGTEAFF. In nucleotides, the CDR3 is TGTGCCAGCAGGCCCCAGACAGGGGGTACTGAAGCTTTCTTT.

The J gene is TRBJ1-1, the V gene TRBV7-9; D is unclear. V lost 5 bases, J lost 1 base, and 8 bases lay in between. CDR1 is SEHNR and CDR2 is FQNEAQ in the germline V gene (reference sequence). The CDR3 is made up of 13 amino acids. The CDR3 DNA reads TGTGCCAGCAGCGAACGAGAGAACACTGAAGCTTTCTTT. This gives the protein CASSERENTEAFF. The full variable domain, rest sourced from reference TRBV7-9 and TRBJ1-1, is DTGVSQNPRHKITKRGQNVTFRCDPISEHNRLYWYRQTLGQGPEFLTYFQNEAQLEKSRLLSDRFSAERPKGSFSTLEIQRTEQGDSAMYLCASSERENTEAFFGQGTRLTVV.

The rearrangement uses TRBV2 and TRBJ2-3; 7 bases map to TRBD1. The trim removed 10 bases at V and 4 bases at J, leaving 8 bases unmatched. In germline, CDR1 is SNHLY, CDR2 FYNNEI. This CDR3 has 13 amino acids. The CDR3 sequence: CAIRDSFSDTQYF. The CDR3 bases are TGTGCCATCCGGGACAGCTTTTCAGATACGCAGTATTTT.

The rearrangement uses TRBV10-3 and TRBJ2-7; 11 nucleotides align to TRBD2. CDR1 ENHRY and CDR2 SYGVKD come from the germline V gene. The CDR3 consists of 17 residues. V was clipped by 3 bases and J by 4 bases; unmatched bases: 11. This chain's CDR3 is CAISDPSLAGGFYEQYV. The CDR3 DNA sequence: TGTGCCATCAGTGACCCCTCCCTAGCGGGGGGTTTTTACGAGCAGTACGTC.

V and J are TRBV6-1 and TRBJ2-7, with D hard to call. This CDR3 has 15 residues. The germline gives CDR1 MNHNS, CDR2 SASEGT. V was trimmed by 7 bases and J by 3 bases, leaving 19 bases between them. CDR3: CASTTAGLPVYEQYF. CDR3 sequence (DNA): TGTGCCAGCACCACCGCAGGCCTTCCCGTCTACGAGCAGTACTTC.

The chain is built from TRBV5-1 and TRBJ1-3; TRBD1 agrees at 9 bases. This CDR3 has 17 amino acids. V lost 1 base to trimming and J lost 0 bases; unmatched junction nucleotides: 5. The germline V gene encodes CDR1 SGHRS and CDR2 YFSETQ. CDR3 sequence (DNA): TGCGCCAGCAGCTTGTTGACAGGGGGGAGCTCTGGAAACACCATATATTTT. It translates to CASSLLTGGSSGNTIYF.

The CDR3 bases are TGTGCCAGTAGTAGTCCCGGGACAGGGGGCACAGATACGCAGTATTTT. Its translation is CASSSPGTGGTDTQYF. The chain links TRBV19 to TRBJ2-3; TRBD1 matches at 10 bases. The CDR3 has 16 residues. CDR1 LNHDA and CDR2 SQIVND come from the germline V gene (reference sequence). V shed 4 bases and J 1 base; nucleotides not matched to a gene: 5.

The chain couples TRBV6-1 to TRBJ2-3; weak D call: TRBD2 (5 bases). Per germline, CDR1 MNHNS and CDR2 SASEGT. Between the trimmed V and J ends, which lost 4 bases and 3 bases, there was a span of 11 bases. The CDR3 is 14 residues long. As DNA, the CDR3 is TGTGCCAGCAGTGTTCAGTCGGGGACAGATACGCAGTATTTT. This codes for CASSVQSGTDTQYF.